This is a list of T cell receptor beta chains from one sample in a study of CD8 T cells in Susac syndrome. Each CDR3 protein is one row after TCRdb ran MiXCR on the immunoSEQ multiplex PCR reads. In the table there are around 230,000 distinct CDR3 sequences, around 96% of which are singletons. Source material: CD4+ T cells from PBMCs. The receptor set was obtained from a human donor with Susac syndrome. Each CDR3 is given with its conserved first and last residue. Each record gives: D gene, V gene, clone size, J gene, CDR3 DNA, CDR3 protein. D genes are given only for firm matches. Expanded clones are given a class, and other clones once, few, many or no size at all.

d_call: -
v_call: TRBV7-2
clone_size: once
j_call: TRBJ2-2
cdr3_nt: TGTGCCAGCAGCTTAGTTGGCTACCACGGTCACCTGAACACCGGGGAGCTGTTTTTT
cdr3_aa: CASSLVGYHGHLNTGELFF

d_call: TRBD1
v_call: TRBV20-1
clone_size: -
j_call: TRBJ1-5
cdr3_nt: TGCAGTGCTTACCGGGACAGGGGTCAGCCCCAGCATTTT
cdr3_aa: CSAYRDRGQPQHF

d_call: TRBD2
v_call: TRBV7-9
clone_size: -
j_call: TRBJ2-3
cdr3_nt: TGTGCCAGCAGCTTTCATGGCGGGAGGAGCACAGATACGCAGTATTTT
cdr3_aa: CASSFHGGRSTDTQYF

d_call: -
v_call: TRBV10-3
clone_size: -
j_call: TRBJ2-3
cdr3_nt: TGTGCCATCAGGGACAGCGTGACAGATACGCAGTATTTT
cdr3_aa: CAIRDSVTDTQYF

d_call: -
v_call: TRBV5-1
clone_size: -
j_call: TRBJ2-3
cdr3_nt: TGCGCCAGCAGCCCTGACAGTAGCACAGATACGCAGTATTTT
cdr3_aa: CASSPDSSTDTQYF

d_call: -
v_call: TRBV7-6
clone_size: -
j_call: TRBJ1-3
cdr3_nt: TGTGCCAGCAGCTTATCCAACTTATCTGGAAACACCATATATTTT
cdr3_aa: CASSLSNLSGNTIYF

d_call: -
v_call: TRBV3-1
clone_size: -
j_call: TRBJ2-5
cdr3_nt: TGTGCCAGCAGCCAAGACTTAGAGACCCAGTACTTC
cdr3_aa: CASSQDLETQYF

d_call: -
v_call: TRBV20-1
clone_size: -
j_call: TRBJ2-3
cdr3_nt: TGCAGTGCGAGAGTAGTCCCTAATGCGCAGTATTTT
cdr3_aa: CSARVVPNAQYF

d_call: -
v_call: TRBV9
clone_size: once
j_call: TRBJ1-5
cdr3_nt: TGTGCCAGCAGCGTAGGGGGTGCCGAGCCCCAGCATTTT
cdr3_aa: CASSVGGAEPQHF

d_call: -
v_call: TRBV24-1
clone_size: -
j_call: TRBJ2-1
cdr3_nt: TGTGCCACCAGTGATGAATTCAATGAGCAGTTCTTC
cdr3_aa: CATSDEFNEQFF

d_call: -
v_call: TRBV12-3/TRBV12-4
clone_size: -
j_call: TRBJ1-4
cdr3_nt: TGTGCCAGCAGTTTAGTTGGCGGGAATGAAAAACTGTTTTTT
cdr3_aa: CASSLVGGNEKLFF

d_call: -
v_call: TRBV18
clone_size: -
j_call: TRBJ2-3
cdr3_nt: TGTGCCAGCTCACAGGGGCCCAACACAGATACGCAGTATTTT
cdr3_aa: CASSQGPNTDTQYF

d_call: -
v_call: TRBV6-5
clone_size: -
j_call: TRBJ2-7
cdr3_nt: TGTGCCAGCGGGGGTACAGGCTCTTCCTACGAGCAGTACTTC
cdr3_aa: CASGGTGSSYEQYF

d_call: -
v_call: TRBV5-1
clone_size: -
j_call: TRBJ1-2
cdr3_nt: TGCGCCAGCAGCTTGTTAGCTCGGGACCTCTCCTATGGCTACACCTTC
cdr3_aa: CASSLLARDLSYGYTF

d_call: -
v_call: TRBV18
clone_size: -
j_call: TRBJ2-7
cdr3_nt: TGTGCCAGCTCACAGGAGGGCGGGCTAACCTACGAGCAGTACTTC
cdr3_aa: CASSQEGGLTYEQYF

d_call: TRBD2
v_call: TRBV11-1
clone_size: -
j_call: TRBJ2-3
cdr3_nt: TGTGCCAGCAGCCTCGGACTAGCGGGACCGGGCACAGATACGCAGTATTTT
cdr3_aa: CASSLGLAGPGTDTQYF

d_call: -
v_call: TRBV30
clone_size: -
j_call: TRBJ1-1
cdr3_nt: TGTGCCTGGAGGACGGACATGAACACTGAAGCTTTCTTT
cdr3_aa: CAWRTDMNTEAFF

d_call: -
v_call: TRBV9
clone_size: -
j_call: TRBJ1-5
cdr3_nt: TGTGCCAGCAGCGTCTCCGGGCAGGGCAATCAGCCCCAGCATTTT
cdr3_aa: CASSVSGQGNQPQHF

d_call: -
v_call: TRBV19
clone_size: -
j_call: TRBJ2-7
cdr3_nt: TGTGCCAGTAGTATCGTGGCGACAGGACGCGTTTCCTACGAGCAGTACTTC
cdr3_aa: CASSIVATGRVSYEQYF

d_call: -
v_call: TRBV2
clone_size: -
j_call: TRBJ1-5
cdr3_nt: TGTGCCAGCACGGTGTCCGAGAGCCAGCCCCAGCATTTT
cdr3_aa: CASTVSESQPQHF

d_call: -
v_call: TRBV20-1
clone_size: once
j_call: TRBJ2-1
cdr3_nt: TGCAGTGCTAGTGGGGGCTGGGCGTCCTACAATGAGCAGTTCTTC
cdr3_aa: CSASGGWASYNEQFF

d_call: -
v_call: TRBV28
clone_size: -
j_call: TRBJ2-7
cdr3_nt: TGTGCCAGCAGTTTCTCCCAAGGGTCCGGCAAGTACTTC
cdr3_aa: CASSFSQGSGKYF

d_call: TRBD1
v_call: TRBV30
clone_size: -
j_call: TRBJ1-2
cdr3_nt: TGTGCCTGGACGACTAAGGGACAGGATTATGGCTACACCTTC
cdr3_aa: CAWTTKGQDYGYTF

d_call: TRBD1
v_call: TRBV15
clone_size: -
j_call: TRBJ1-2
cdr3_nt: TGTGCCACCAGCAGCGACAGGGGCCTTACTAACTATGGCTACACCTTC
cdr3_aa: CATSSDRGLTNYGYTF

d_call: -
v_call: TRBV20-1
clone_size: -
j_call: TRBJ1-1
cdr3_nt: TGCAGTGCTAGCTCAGGGGCGGACACTGAAGCTTTCTTT
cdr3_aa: CSASSGADTEAFF

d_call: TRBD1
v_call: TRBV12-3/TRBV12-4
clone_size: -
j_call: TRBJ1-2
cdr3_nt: TGTGCCAGCAGTTTGACAGGGGATGGCTACACCTTC
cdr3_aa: CASSLTGDGYTF

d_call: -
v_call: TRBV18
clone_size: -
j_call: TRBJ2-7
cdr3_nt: TGTGCCAGCTCACCACCTTCGTGGGAGCAGTACTTC
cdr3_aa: CASSPPSWEQYF

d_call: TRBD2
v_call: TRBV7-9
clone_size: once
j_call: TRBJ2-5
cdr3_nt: TGTGCCAGCAGCCCGCCGGCGCTAGCGGGGAGAGAGACCCAGTACTTC
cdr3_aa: CASSPPALAGRETQYF

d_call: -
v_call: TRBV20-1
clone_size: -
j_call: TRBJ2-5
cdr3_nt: TGCAGTGCTAGCCGTGGAGGAGCGTCAGAGACCCAGTACTTC
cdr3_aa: CSASRGGASETQYF

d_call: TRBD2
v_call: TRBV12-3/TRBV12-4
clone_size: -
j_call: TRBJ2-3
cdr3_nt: TGTGCCAGCAGTCCGGGAGGGGACAGCACAGATACGCAGTATTTT
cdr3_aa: CASSPGGDSTDTQYF

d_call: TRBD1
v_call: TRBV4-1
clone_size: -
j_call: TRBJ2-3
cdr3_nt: TGCGCCAGCAGCCCCCTACAGGGGGGACAAGATACGCAGTATTTT
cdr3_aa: CASSPLQGGQDTQYF

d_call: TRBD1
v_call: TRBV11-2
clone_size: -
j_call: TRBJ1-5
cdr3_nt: TGTGCCAGCAGTCAGGGGACAGGGGGCAATCAGCCCCAGCATTTT
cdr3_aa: CASSQGTGGNQPQHF

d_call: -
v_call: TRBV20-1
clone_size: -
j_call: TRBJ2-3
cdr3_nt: TGCAGTGCTTGGGTTACCACAGATACGCAGTATTTT
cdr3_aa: CSAWVTTDTQYF

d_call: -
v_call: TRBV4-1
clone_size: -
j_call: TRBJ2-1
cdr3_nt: TGCGCCAGCAGCCGCCATGACTCCTACAATGAGCAGTTCTTC
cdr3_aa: CASSRHDSYNEQFF

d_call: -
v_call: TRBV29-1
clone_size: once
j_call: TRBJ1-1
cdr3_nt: TGCAGCGCCCTCACCTTCTATATGGGACCGAGCAAGAACACTGAAGCTTTCTTT
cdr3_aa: CSALTFYMGPSKNTEAFF

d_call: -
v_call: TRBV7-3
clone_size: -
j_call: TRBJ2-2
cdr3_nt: TGTGCCAGCACCCCCAGGGGGGAAACCGGGGAGCTGTTTTTT
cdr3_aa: CASTPRGETGELFF

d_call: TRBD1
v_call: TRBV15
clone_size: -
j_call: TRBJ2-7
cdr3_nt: TGTGCCACTTCTATGGGACAGGTGGTATACGAGCAGTACTTC
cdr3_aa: CATSMGQVVYEQYF

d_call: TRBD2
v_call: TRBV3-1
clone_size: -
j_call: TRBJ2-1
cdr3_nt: TGTGCCAGCAGCCTTCGACTAGCGGGAGCCACTGTGAATGAGCAGTTCTTC
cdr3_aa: CASSLRLAGATVNEQFF

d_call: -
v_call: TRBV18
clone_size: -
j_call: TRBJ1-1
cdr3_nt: TGTGCCAGCTCACCACCGTCACCTTCCTTTGAAGCTTTCTTT
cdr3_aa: CASSPPSPSFEAFF

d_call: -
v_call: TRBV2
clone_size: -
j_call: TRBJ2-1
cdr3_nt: TGTGCCAGCAGTGAAATCGCCGGGACCCCCACTGGCAATGAGCAGTTCTTC
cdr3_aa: CASSEIAGTPTGNEQFF

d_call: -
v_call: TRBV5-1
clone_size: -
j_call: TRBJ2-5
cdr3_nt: TGCGCCAGCAGAAGTTCCCAAGAGACCCAGTACTTC
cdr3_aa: CASRSSQETQYF

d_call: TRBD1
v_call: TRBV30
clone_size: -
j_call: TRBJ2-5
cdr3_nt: TGTGCCTGGAGTGTAGGACAGGGGAAGGGAGAGACCCAGTACTTC
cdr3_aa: CAWSVGQGKGETQYF

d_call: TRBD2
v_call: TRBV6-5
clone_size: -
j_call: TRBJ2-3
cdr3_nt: TGTGCCAGCAGCCTGTTCGGGGGGACAGATACGCAGTATTTT
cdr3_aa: CASSLFGGTDTQYF

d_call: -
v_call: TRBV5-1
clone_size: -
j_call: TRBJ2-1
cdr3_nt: TGCGCCAGCAGCTTGGAAATGGGAGGCGAGCAGTTCTTC
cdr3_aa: CASSLEMGGEQFF

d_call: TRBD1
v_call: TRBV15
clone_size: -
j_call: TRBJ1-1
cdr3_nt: TGTGCCACCAGCAGAGTCAGGGGGCAGATCACTGAAGCTTTCTTT
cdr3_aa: CATSRVRGQITEAFF

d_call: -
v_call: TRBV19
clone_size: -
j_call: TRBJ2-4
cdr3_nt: TGTGCCAGTAGTACGGGGGCAGGAGCCAAAAACATTCAGTACTTC
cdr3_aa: CASSTGAGAKNIQYF

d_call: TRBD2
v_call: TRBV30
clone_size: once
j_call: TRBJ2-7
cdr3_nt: TGTGCCTGGCGGCTAGCGGGAGCCTACGAGCAGTACTTC
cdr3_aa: CAWRLAGAYEQYF

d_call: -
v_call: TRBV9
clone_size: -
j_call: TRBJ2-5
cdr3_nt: TGTGCCAGCAGCGTAGGGGGAGGGGGAGAAGAGACCCAGTACTTC
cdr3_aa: CASSVGGGGEETQYF